A selection of T cell receptor beta chains follows, all from one sample in a study of cytomegalovirus exposure and HLA in healthy donors. The protocol was immunoSEQ multiplex PCR, while the TCRdb copy is restricted to in-frame clones and leaves out a portion. The table shows 82,000 or so clones, with approximately 81% occurring only once. The sequenced sample was PBMCs. These receptors were obtained from a woman aged 45-65 years in good health and CMV-seropositive. Both conserved end residues are part of each CDR3. A D gene is named only where the DNA matches it firmly. Part of the rows lack a size; the others show once, few, many or a class for expanded clones.

cdr3_nt cdr3_aa j_call clone_size v_call d_call
TGTGCCAGCAGCGTAGTCCTAGCGGGAGAAGGGAACAATGAGCAGTTCTTC CASSVVLAGEGNNEQFF TRBJ2-1 few TRBV9 TRBD2
TGTGCCAGCAGCTTGGCGGGGGGTGAAGCTTTCTTT CASSLAGGEAFF TRBJ1-1 NA TRBV5-6 NA
TGTGCCAGTCCCGGGACTAGCGGTTCTTACGAGCAGTACTTC CASPGTSGSYEQYF TRBJ2-7 NA TRBV2 TRBD2
TGTGCCAGCAGCTTAGGGGGAGTAGGTCAAGAGACCCAGTACTTC CASSLGGVGQETQYF TRBJ2-5 NA TRBV11-2 NA
TGTGCCACCATCACAATGGGCCGAAACACTGAAGCTTTCTTT CATITMGRNTEAFF TRBJ1-1 NA TRBV15 NA
TGCGCCAGCAGTGGTGCGGGAGGGTCTAATGAAAAACTGTTTTTT CASSGAGGSNEKLFF TRBJ1-4 NA TRBV4-1 NA
TGTGCCAGCAGCTTAAGCAGGGGCCAAGAGACCCAGTACTTC CASSLSRGQETQYF TRBJ2-5 NA TRBV7-3 NA
TGTGCCAGCAGCTTAGGACAGGAACTATCTTACGAGCAGTACTTC CASSLGQELSYEQYF TRBJ2-7 NA TRBV11-2 NA
TGTGCCAGTAGTGTATCCTCTCCTAGCGGGACTAGCACAGATACGCAGTATTTT CASSVSSPSGTSTDTQYF TRBJ2-3 NA TRBV19 TRBD2
TGTGCCAGCAGCCAAGGAGGACACAGGAACACTGAAGCTTTCTTT CASSQGGHRNTEAFF TRBJ1-1 NA TRBV4-2 NA
TGTGCCGGATTTCGCGAGGGCGGTGGCTACACCTTC CAGFREGGGYTF TRBJ1-2 NA TRBV5-4 NA
TGCGCCAGCAGCCAAGAGTCGGTCGCAATAACCTACAATGAGCAGTTCTTC CASSQESVAITYNEQFF TRBJ2-1 NA TRBV4-1 NA
TGTGCCAGCAGCCCGACGAGCGTCGGCCAAGAGACCCAGTACTTC CASSPTSVGQETQYF TRBJ2-5 NA TRBV9 NA
TGCAGCGTTGAAGGGTACACTAGCAATGAGCAGTTCTTC CSVEGYTSNEQFF TRBJ2-1 once TRBV29-1 NA
TGTGCCAGCATGAGGGTAGGGACAAAACTAGCCAAAAACATTCAGTACTTC CASMRVGTKLAKNIQYF TRBJ2-4 NA TRBV14 NA
TGTGCCAGCAGAACCCGAGACAGGGAGACTGAAGCTTTCTTT CASRTRDRETEAFF TRBJ1-1 NA TRBV2 TRBD1
TGTGCCAGCAGCTTCGATTCCAGGGGGGAGATGAACACTGAAGCTTTCTTT CASSFDSRGEMNTEAFF TRBJ1-1 NA TRBV11-3 TRBD1
TGCGCCAGCAGTGAACTCGGCTTCCTCGGGGGCTACACCTTC CASSELGFLGGYTF TRBJ1-2 NA TRBV10-2 NA
TGTGCCAGCAGTTACCAGGGGATAAGCAATCAGCCCCAGCATTTT CASSYQGISNQPQHF TRBJ1-5 NA TRBV7-2 NA
TGTGCCAGCAGCTTATACAGGGGTGTGGGCAATCAGCCCCAGCATTTT CASSLYRGVGNQPQHF TRBJ1-5 few TRBV5-6 TRBD1
TGTGCCAGCAGCCGCCCCGTGGCCTGGAACACTGAAGCTTTCTTT CASSRPVAWNTEAFF TRBJ1-1 NA TRBV5-6 NA
TGTGCCAGCAGCTTCGGTCTAGCGGGCATAAATGAGCAGTTCTTC CASSFGLAGINEQFF TRBJ2-1 NA TRBV7-9 TRBD2
TGTGCCAGCACCCTAGACAGGGGAAAGCAGTACTTC CASTLDRGKQYF TRBJ2-7 once TRBV2 TRBD1
TGTGCCAGCAGTCTCCAGGTTGAGCTGTTTTTT CASSLQVELFF TRBJ2-2 few TRBV6-1 NA
TGCGCCAGCAGCCAAGCCCCCGGGGTATCGGGCACTGAAGCTTTCTTT CASSQAPGVSGTEAFF TRBJ1-1 NA TRBV4-1 NA